This record concerns one T cell receptor (beta chain) sequence. What it binds is not known. The data are from a study of beta chain features in type 1 diabetes. Overall study results and limits: TCRB CDR3s were moderately but significantly shorter in Type 1 diabetes patients in all four CD4+ subsets.

CDR3 length equals 11 residues. The V gene end was trimmed by 7 bases and the J gene end by 6 bases; junction bases not matched to a gene: 2. CDR1 is SQVTM, CDR2 ANQGSEA, per germline. Every isolated RNA sample was fully reverse transcribed, so sequencing captured expressed TCRB transcripts. Here immunoSEQ multiplex PCR was the method, and the copy in TCRdb shows in-frame clones only, minus some. The data show 350,000 to 450,000 clones, with roughly 12% seen just once and over 0.008% held by the top ten. This clonotype originated in a woman aged 18-29 years with type 1 diabetes. This chain uses TRBV29-1 with TRBJ1-2; 10 bases match TRBD1. The specimen sequenced was naive CD4+ T cells from blood. CDR3 protein: CSGQGADGYTF. CDR3 DNA sequence: TGCAGCGGACAGGGGGCTGATGGCTACACCTTC. The variable domain in full, with the rest retrieved from reference TRBV29-1 and TRBJ1-2, is SAVISQKPSRDICQRGTSLTIQCQVDSQVTMMFWYRQQPGQSLTLIATANQGSEATYESGFVIDKFPISRPNLTFSTLTVSNMSPEDSSIYLCSGQGADGYTFGSGTRLTVV.